One sample yielded the 21 T cell receptor beta chains listed below, sequenced in a study of T cell responses to AZD1222 COVID-19 vaccine. This table comes from immunoSEQ multiplex PCR, and its TCRdb copy is limited to in-frame clones, with some not included. Found here are 75,000 to 100,000 clones, roughly nine tenths of them singletons; the top ten hold roughly 3.1%. Source: peripheral blood, taken 28 days after the second AZD1222 dose. These receptors were collected from an adult who received the AZD1222 COVID-19 vaccine.

The rearrangement links TRBV5-1 to TRBJ2-2, with D perhaps TRBD1 or TRBD2 (6 bases each). The V and J ends lost 2 bases and 3 bases respectively, with 20 bases between them. CDR1 is SGHRS and CDR2 is YFSETQ in the germline V gene. The CDR3 length is 18 residues. The CDR3 loop is CASSFGFARGAYTGELFF. The CDR3 nucleotides are TGCGCCAGCAGCTTCGGGTTCGCAAGGGGGGCGTACACCGGGGAGCTGTTTTTT.

The chain links TRBV6-5 to TRBJ1-3, with 7 bases matching TRBD1. CDR3 length: 13 residues. CDR1 MNHEY and CDR2 SVGAGI come from the germline V gene. The ends lost 10 bases at V and 3 bases at J; junction bases unmatched: 6. In nucleotides, the CDR3 is TGTGCCACTTCCCGGGACAGTGGAAACACCATATATTTT. Translated: CATSRDSGNTIYF.

The V and J genes are TRBV6-1 and TRBJ2-3; TRBD1 might be the D (5 bases). This CDR3 has 15 amino acids. Germline CDR1 reads MNHNS; CDR2 reads SASEGT. With 0 bases removed from V and 1 base from J, the gap between germline ends came to 8 bases. The CDR3 is CASSEAQGGTDTQYF. For the CDR3, the DNA is TGTGCCAGCAGTGAAGCGCAGGGTGGCACAGATACGCAGTATTTT.

The chain uses TRBV4-1 and TRBJ1-2; TRBD1 might be the D (6 bases). The ends were cut back, 0 bases at V and 3 bases at J, with 11 bases in the middle. Per the germline V gene, CDR1 is MGHRA and CDR2 is YSYEKL. This CDR3 region has 15 residues. The CDR3 nucleotides read TGCGCCAGCAGCCAAGATTTAGGACAGTACTATGGCTACACCTTC. Its translation is CASSQDLGQYYGYTF.

This chain connects TRBV7-2 to TRBJ1-1; D unclear. This CDR3 has 13 amino acids. The germline gives CDR1 SGHTA, CDR2 FQGNSA. Trimming removed 3 bases from V and 3 bases from J, with 8 bases in between. CDR3 sequence (DNA): TGTGCCAGCAGCTTCGTAGAGGACACTGAAGCTTTCTTT. Protein: CASSFVEDTEAFF.

The CDR3 DNA follows: TGTGCCAGCAGCCCCGGGGACAGGAAAAATTCACCCCTCCACTTT. The encoded protein is CASSPGDRKNSPLHF. The chain is built from TRBV5-6 and TRBJ1-6; 8 bases are shared with TRBD1. V trimming: 4 bases; J trimming: 7 bases; junction bases outside the gene matches: 7. The CDR3 consists of 15 residues. Per the germline V gene, CDR1 is SGHDT and CDR2 is YYEEEE.

This chain connects TRBV18 to TRBJ2-1; 8 bases match TRBD1. Per germline, CDR1 KGHSH and CDR2 LQKENI. This CDR3 has 15 residues. V shed 6 bases and J 7 bases; nucleotides not matched to a gene: 11. CDR3 sequence: CASSPGQGRRNEQFF. The CDR3, as DNA: TGTGCCAGCTCGCCAGGACAGGGAAGGCGGAATGAGCAGTTCTTC.

This clone was recorded once. The chain couples TRBV5-4 to TRBJ2-3; D is undetermined. The CDR3 contains 15 residues. The ends were cut back, 4 bases at V and 3 bases at J, with 15 bases in the middle. CDR1 is SGHNT and CDR2 is YYREEE in the germline V gene (reference sequence). The CDR3 DNA is TGTGCCAGCAGCCCGGTCCGGACGACGACAGATACGCAGTATTTT. This encodes CASSPVRTTTDTQYF.

This chain connects TRBV7-9 to TRBJ1-1; a weak D match, TRBD1 (6 bases). CDR3 length: 13 residues. V gave up 3 bases and J gave up 6 bases, with 11 bases separating them. The germline CDR1 and CDR2 sequences are SEHNR and FQNEAQ (reference sequence). The CDR3 coding sequence is TGTGCCAGCAGCTTCCAAACAGGGCCTGAAGCTTTCTTT. This encodes CASSFQTGPEAFF.

This clone was recorded once. V gene TRBV9 combines with J gene TRBJ1-5; D is perhaps TRBD1 (5 bases). Germline lookup yields CDR1 SGDLS and CDR2 YYNGEE. The CDR3 spans 15 residues. Trimming removed 4 bases from V and 4 bases from J, with 15 bases in between. CDR3 loop: CASSTWGDPNQPQHF. The CDR3 DNA sequence: TGTGCCAGCAGCACGTGGGGGGACCCAAATCAGCCCCAGCATTTT.

This clone was observed a single time. This chain links TRBV29-1 with TRBJ1-2; D may be TRBD1 (5 bases). Trimming pared 6 bases from V and 8 bases from J, leaving 16 bases between. CDR1 is SQVTM, CDR2 ANQGSEA, per germline. This CDR3 comprises 12 residues. DNA for the CDR3: TGCAGCGTCCTGATAGGGGTTGGCGGCTACACCTTC. Encoded protein: CSVLIGVGGYTF.

On this clone: As the CDR3 is not closed by the conserved phenylalanine or tryptophan, this likely results from a read error. The limits of the CDR3 on the DNA are not certain, so only TCRdb's listed CDR3 is given. V and J are TRBV24-1 and TRBJ1-4. The germline CDR1 and CDR2 sequences are KGHDR and SFDVKD. The CDR3 has 9 amino acids, counting both end residues. CDR3 amino acids: CATSDLSGV.

The chain has TRBV7-3 and TRBJ2-7, with 10 bases identical to TRBD1. The J segment lost 3 bases and the V segment lost 5 bases, leaving 7 bases of the junction unmatched. Germline V gene sequence: CDR1 SGHTA, CDR2 FQGTGA. This CDR3 contains 15 residues. The CDR3 loop reads CASSIGGQGNYEQYF. Written as DNA, the CDR3 is TGTGCCAGCAGCATAGGGGGACAGGGGAACTACGAGCAGTACTTC.

The chain recombines TRBV2 with TRBJ2-1; D possibly corresponds to TRBD2 (6 bases). Between the trimmed V and J ends, which lost 1 base and 7 bases, there was a span of 14 bases. The CDR3 loop spans 15 amino acids. Per germline, CDR1 SNHLY and CDR2 FYNNEI. As DNA, the CDR3 is TGTGCCAGCAGTGAAGGAAGGGACTCTCCGAATGAGCAGTTCTTC. Translated: CASSEGRDSPNEQFF.

The chain is built from TRBV7-3 and TRBJ2-1; D is undetermined. Germline V gives CDR1 SGHTA, CDR2 FQGTGA. The length of the CDR3 is 13 residues. Trimming removed 0 bases at V and 8 bases at J, with 8 bases between. The CDR3 sequence is CASSLTAGYEQFF. The CDR3 coding sequence is TGTGCCAGCAGCTTAACTGCTGGGTATGAGCAGTTCTTC.

The V call is TRBV6-6, the J call TRBJ2-2; D tentatively fits TRBD1 or TRBD2 (6 bases each). Germline V gives CDR1 MNHNY, CDR2 SVGAGI (reference sequence). V lost 5 bases and J 2 bases, leaving 21 bases between the germline ends. The CDR3 is 18 amino acids. This CDR3 reads CASSPPGALLRNTGELFF. DNA of the CDR3: TGTGCCAGCAGTCCACCGGGGGCGCTACTACGAAACACCGGGGAGCTGTTTTTT.

The chain has TRBV6-5 and TRBJ1-5, with D unclear. This CDR3 has 12 amino acids. V lost 4 bases and J lost 0, with 1 base in between. Looked up from germline, CDR1 is MNHEY and CDR2 is SVGAGI. The CDR3 DNA follows: TGTGCCAGCAGTTTTAGCAATCAGCCCCAGCATTTT. This codes for CASSFSNQPQHF.

This sequence joins TRBV2 and TRBJ2-5; 10 bases map to TRBD1. V was pared by 6 bases and J by 3 bases, with 10 bases of the junction left unmatched. Germline CDR1 is SNHLY and CDR2 is FYNNEI. The CDR3 spans 16 residues. CDR3 in DNA: TGTGCCAGCAGCGGGGGGGACAGGGGAGTTGAAGAGACCCAGTACTTC. It specifies CASSGGDRGVEETQYF.

The chain joins TRBV27 to TRBJ1-2, with TRBD1 matching 12 bases. Losses at the gene ends were 5 bases for V and 7 bases for J; bases not matched to a gene: 5. There are 14 residues in the CDR3. Germline CDR1 and CDR2: MNHEY and SMNVEV (reference sequence). The CDR3 spells CASSTRDRGLGYTF. The CDR3 nucleotides are TGTGCCAGCAGTACCCGGGACAGGGGGCTTGGCTACACCTTC.

The V and J genes are TRBV2 and TRBJ1-2, with 8 bases identical to TRBD1. CDR1 SNHLY and CDR2 FYNNEI come from the germline V gene. This CDR3 spans 13 amino acids. V trimming: 4 bases; J trimming: 4 bases; junction bases outside the gene matches: 2. CDR3 region: CASSGDRPYGYTF. The CDR3 DNA reads as TGTGCCAGCAGTGGGGACAGGCCCTATGGCTACACCTTC.

The chain has TRBV6-7 and TRBJ1-2; TRBD1 matches 8 bases. TRBV6-7 is an open reading frame, and its role is uncertain. The V gene end was trimmed by 5 bases and the J gene end by 3 bases; junction bases not matched to a gene: 11. This CDR3 is built from 16 residues. Here the CDR3 reads CASSISGGDGDYGYTF. The DNA of the CDR3 is TGTGCCAGCAGTATCTCAGGGGGCGACGGGGACTATGGCTACACCTTC.